The clone carrying this TCR beta chain was seen more than once but under ten times. What it binds is not known. The data derive from a study of T-cell reconstitution after alpha-beta-depleted transplantation in children. As it was prepared, the TCRbeta library received unique molecular identifiers. In TCRdb, the PCR reads were re-called with MiXCR into one record per CDR3 protein. This repertoire shows hundreds of thousands of distinct CDR3 sequences, less than 20% found once; its top ten account for approximately 5%. Study outcomes and limitations: Among T cells one year after transplant, newly produced cells accounted for most counts and diversity.

The ends were cut back, 3 bases at V and 1 base at J, with 13 bases in the middle. The CDR3 consists of 16 residues. The input for sequencing was PBMCs, mostly from graft donor cells, taken 360 days after TCRalphabeta/CD19-depleted stem cell transplant. The TCR was taken from a male patient between 10 and 17 years old who had a stem cell transplant for acute lymphoblastic leukemia, so the T cells may come from the graft donor. The chain carries TRBV12-3 or TRBV12-4 and TRBJ2-1, with D maybe TRBD2 (6 bases). In DNA, the CDR3 is TGTGCCAGCAGTTTTGGGAGCGGACTATCCTACAATGAGCAGTTCTTC. The encoded protein is CASSFGSGLSYNEQFF.